Listed below are T cell receptor beta chains from one sample, sequenced in a study of OX40 agonist ivuxolimab in advanced cancers. Only in-frame clones appear in the TCRdb table, and some are missing; sequencing was by immunoSEQ multiplex PCR. The data hold some 50,000 clones, with 80% to 90% observed a single time. The specimen comprised CD4+ or CD8+ T cells sorted from blood, sampled in a trial of the OX40 agonist ivuxolimab. The receptors shown here come from an adult with an advanced solid tumor such as melanoma, head and neck, liver or kidney cancer. Each CDR3 is given with its conserved first and last residue. A D gene is named only where the DNA matches it firmly. Some rows have no size entry. The others give once, few or many, or a class for an expanded clone.

DNA: TGTGCCAGCAGTCCTACTAAGGGAGGGCAAAATCGAATCTATGGCTACACCTTC
CDR3: CASSPTKGGQNRIYGYTF
D: NA
J: TRBJ1-2
size: medium-sized
V: TRBV27

DNA: TGTGCCAGCAGCACATGGGGGGGGTCTGAAGCTTTCTTT
CDR3: CASSTWGGSEAFF
D: NA
J: TRBJ1-1
size: NA
V: TRBV7-9

DNA: TGTGCCAGTAGTCCCGGACAGAGGCATCAGCCCCAGCATTTT
CDR3: CASSPGQRHQPQHF
D: NA
J: TRBJ1-5
size: NA
V: TRBV19

DNA: TGTGCCAGCAGCTTTAAAGGGGTATTTCAGCCCCAGCATTTT
CDR3: CASSFKGVFQPQHF
D: NA
J: TRBJ1-5
size: NA
V: TRBV5-6

DNA: TGTGCCAGCAGCCAAGAACGACTAGCGGAGTCCTACGAGCAGTACTTC
CDR3: CASSQERLAESYEQYF
D: TRBD2
J: TRBJ2-7
size: NA
V: TRBV14

DNA: TGTGCCAGCAGCCTGACAAACTATGGCTACACCTTC
CDR3: CASSLTNYGYTF
D: NA
J: TRBJ1-2
size: NA
V: TRBV4-2

DNA: TGTGCCAGCTCACCATTCGGGTCGTTCGAAAAACTGTTTTTT
CDR3: CASSPFGSFEKLFF
D: NA
J: TRBJ1-4
size: NA
V: TRBV18

DNA: TGTGCCAGCAGTTTGAGATTGGGAGGCTACACCTTC
CDR3: CASSLRLGGYTF
D: NA
J: TRBJ1-2
size: NA
V: TRBV28

DNA: TGTGCCAGCTCCCCGGACTTTTACAATGAGCAGTTCTTC
CDR3: CASSPDFYNEQFF
D: NA
J: TRBJ2-1
size: NA
V: TRBV18

DNA: TGTGCCAGCAGCTTGGATTGGGGCATTCAGTACTTC
CDR3: CASSLDWGIQYF
D: NA
J: TRBJ2-4
size: NA
V: TRBV5-5

DNA: TGTGCCAGCACCGCAGGGACAGGCCGAACAGATACGCAGTATTTT
CDR3: CASTAGTGRTDTQYF
D: TRBD1
J: TRBJ2-3
size: NA
V: TRBV28

DNA: TGTGCCAGCAGTCCGCCGACACCTAACTATGGCTACACCTTC
CDR3: CASSPPTPNYGYTF
D: NA
J: TRBJ1-2
size: NA
V: TRBV28

DNA: TGTGCCAGCAGCTCCCCAGCGGTTGGAAACACCATATATTTT
CDR3: CASSSPAVGNTIYF
D: NA
J: TRBJ1-3
size: NA
V: TRBV7-6

DNA: TGCGCCAGCAGCTTGGTGGGGGATTCAAATCAGCCCCAGCATTTT
CDR3: CASSLVGDSNQPQHF
D: NA
J: TRBJ1-5
size: NA
V: TRBV5-1

DNA: TGTGCCAGTAGTATAGATCGTGCCAACGTCCTGACTTTC
CDR3: CASSIDRANVLTF
D: NA
J: TRBJ2-6
size: NA
V: TRBV19

DNA: TGTGCCAGCTCACCACCGAAGGGTAGCACAGATACGCAGTATTTT
CDR3: CASSPPKGSTDTQYF
D: NA
J: TRBJ2-3
size: NA
V: TRBV18

DNA: TGTGCCAGTAGTATGGGGACAGTAAGGGCAGATACGCAGTATTTT
CDR3: CASSMGTVRADTQYF
D: TRBD1
J: TRBJ2-3
size: NA
V: TRBV19

DNA: TGTGCCATCATGGGGGGGCTTGACTATGGCTACACCTTC
CDR3: CAIMGGLDYGYTF
D: NA
J: TRBJ1-2
size: NA
V: TRBV10-3

DNA: TGTGCCAGCAGCTGGACAGGGATGTATGGCTACACCTTC
CDR3: CASSWTGMYGYTF
D: TRBD1
J: TRBJ1-2
size: NA
V: TRBV7-9

DNA: TGTGCCAGCAGCTTAGATCTAGCGGGGGGGCACGGGGAGCTGTTTTTT
CDR3: CASSLDLAGGHGELFF
D: TRBD2
J: TRBJ2-2
size: NA
V: TRBV11-2

DNA: TGCGCCAGCAGCTTAAGCGGGAGGGTTGGAGAGACCCAGTACTTC
CDR3: CASSLSGRVGETQYF
D: TRBD2
J: TRBJ2-5
size: once
V: TRBV5-1

DNA: TGTGCCAGCTCCCTTCGGGACTCCACTACGGAGCAGTACTTC
CDR3: CASSLRDSTTEQYF
D: NA
J: TRBJ2-7
size: once
V: TRBV18

DNA: TGTGCCAGCAGTTACGTAGGGTCTAGATACGAGCAGTACTTC
CDR3: CASSYVGSRYEQYF
D: NA
J: TRBJ2-7
size: NA
V: TRBV6-5

DNA: TGTGCCAGTTTGAGATCTAGGGGGACTCCTATTTTCCAGTACTTC
CDR3: CASLRSRGTPIFQYF
D: NA
J: TRBJ2-7
size: NA
V: TRBV19

DNA: TGTGCCAGTAACCTAGCGGGAGGCTATGAGCAGTTCTTC
CDR3: CASNLAGGYEQFF
D: TRBD2
J: TRBJ2-1
size: NA
V: TRBV19

DNA: TGTGCCAGCAGCTTAGCGAGCAGGGGGCTAACTGAAGCTTTCTTT
CDR3: CASSLASRGLTEAFF
D: TRBD1
J: TRBJ1-1
size: NA
V: TRBV7-9

DNA: TGTGCCAGCAGCGTTCTGGGGTCTGTGGGTGTAGATACGCAGTATTTT
CDR3: CASSVLGSVGVDTQYF
D: NA
J: TRBJ2-3
size: NA
V: TRBV9

DNA: TGTGCTAGCAGCTTAGGGGTTACGGGAGGGCCGTTACTCAATGAGCAGTTCTTC
CDR3: CASSLGVTGGPLLNEQFF
D: TRBD2
J: TRBJ2-1
size: NA
V: TRBV7-7

DNA: TGCGCCAGCAGCCAAGCGGGGCCAGGGGGTAGTGAGACCCAGTACTTC
CDR3: CASSQAGPGGSETQYF
D: TRBD1
J: TRBJ2-5
size: NA
V: TRBV4-1

DNA: TGTGCCAGCAGCCCACCTGGAGGGGGGTTCACTGAAGCTTTCTTT
CDR3: CASSPPGGGFTEAFF
D: NA
J: TRBJ1-1
size: NA
V: TRBV28

DNA: TGTGCCAGCAGCGGACGGTCGGAGGACTACAATGAGCAGTTCTTC
CDR3: CASSGRSEDYNEQFF
D: NA
J: TRBJ2-1
size: NA
V: TRBV9

DNA: TGTGCCAGCAGCTTAGCGTCCGGGATGGAGACGAGCTCCTACAATGAGCAGTTCTTC
CDR3: CASSLASGMETSSYNEQFF
D: NA
J: TRBJ2-1
size: NA
V: TRBV7-2

DNA: TGTGCCAGCAGTGTGACGGGGCCTCAGTTCTTC
CDR3: CASSVTGPQFF
D: NA
J: TRBJ2-1
size: NA
V: TRBV2

DNA: TGTGCCAGCAGCACCGACCAGGGTCCTCGCACAGATACGCAGTATTTT
CDR3: CASSTDQGPRTDTQYF
D: NA
J: TRBJ2-3
size: NA
V: TRBV5-6

DNA: TGTGCCAGCAGCCTCGCCTGGACAGGGACCACTGAAGCTTTCTTT
CDR3: CASSLAWTGTTEAFF
D: TRBD1
J: TRBJ1-1
size: NA
V: TRBV11-3

DNA: TGTGCCAGCGGCCTCGGGACTAGTCGAGGCAATGAGCAGTTCTTC
CDR3: CASGLGTSRGNEQFF
D: TRBD2
J: TRBJ2-1
size: NA
V: TRBV28

DNA: TGTGCCAGCAGTTTATGGAGGGGGCCAACCTACGAGCAGTACTTC
CDR3: CASSLWRGPTYEQYF
D: TRBD1
J: TRBJ2-7
size: NA
V: TRBV28

DNA: TGTGCCACAGGGGGCAGGGACGAATCCTCCTACAATGAGCAGTTCTTC
CDR3: CATGGRDESSYNEQFF
D: TRBD1
J: TRBJ2-1
size: NA
V: TRBV10-3

DNA: TGTGCCAGCAGTAATGACAGGTCCAATCAGCCCCAGCATTTT
CDR3: CASSNDRSNQPQHF
D: NA
J: TRBJ1-5
size: NA
V: TRBV6-5

DNA: TGTGCCAGCCTCACACAGGGATCTGGAAACACCATATATTTT
CDR3: CASLTQGSGNTIYF
D: NA
J: TRBJ1-3
size: NA
V: TRBV28

DNA: TGTGCCAGCGGTTTTGCGGGGGGCTACAATGAGCAGTTCTTC
CDR3: CASGFAGGYNEQFF
D: TRBD2
J: TRBJ2-1
size: NA
V: TRBV27

DNA: TGTGCCAGCAGTTACGGGGCGCAGAGTCAGCCCCAGCATTTT
CDR3: CASSYGAQSQPQHF
D: NA
J: TRBJ1-5
size: NA
V: TRBV6-6

DNA: TGTGCCAGCTCACCCTCCAGGACAGGGGCTGAGCCCCAGCATTTT
CDR3: CASSPSRTGAEPQHF
D: TRBD1
J: TRBJ1-5
size: NA
V: TRBV18

DNA: TGTGCCAGCAGCTTATCCAGCGGGATGAGTTACTTC
CDR3: CASSLSSGMSYF
D: TRBD2
J: TRBJ2-5
size: NA
V: TRBV7-2

DNA: TGTGCCATCAGTGAGTTGGGGGGATCCTACGAGCAGTACTTC
CDR3: CAISELGGSYEQYF
D: NA
J: TRBJ2-7
size: NA
V: TRBV10-3

DNA: TGCAGCGTGGGGGACAGGGCGATCGGTACGCAGTATTTT
CDR3: CSVGDRAIGTQYF
D: TRBD1
J: TRBJ2-3
size: NA
V: TRBV29-1

DNA: TGTGCCAGCAGTTTCTGGAGTTCGGGACAGGGGGCGACTAATGAAAAACTGTTTTTT
CDR3: CASSFWSSGQGATNEKLFF
D: TRBD1
J: TRBJ1-4
size: NA
V: TRBV27

DNA: TGCAGCGTTGAAGGCGGGAGCCCAGATACGCAGTATTTT
CDR3: CSVEGGSPDTQYF
D: TRBD2
J: TRBJ2-3
size: NA
V: TRBV29-1

DNA: TGCAGCGGGGGACAGGGGGCAGGCCCCTACGAGCAGTACTTC
CDR3: CSGGQGAGPYEQYF
D: TRBD1
J: TRBJ2-7
size: NA
V: TRBV29-1

DNA: TGTGCCAGCTCACCACTGCAGGGTTCCGGGGAGCTGTTTTTT
CDR3: CASSPLQGSGELFF
D: NA
J: TRBJ2-2
size: NA
V: TRBV18

DNA: TGCAGCGTTCCAAGGGGGGGCGAGCAGTACTTC
CDR3: CSVPRGGEQYF
D: NA
J: TRBJ2-7
size: NA
V: TRBV29-1

DNA: TGTGCCAGCAGCTTAGCCGTTGGAAACACCATATATTTT
CDR3: CASSLAVGNTIYF
D: NA
J: TRBJ1-3
size: NA
V: TRBV7-2

DNA: TGTGCCAGCAGCGTAGCGGGGCAGAACACTGAAGCTTTCTTT
CDR3: CASSVAGQNTEAFF
D: NA
J: TRBJ1-1
size: NA
V: TRBV9

DNA: TGCGCCAGCAGCCAGGAGGATACAGTAAACCAGCCCCAGCATTTT
CDR3: CASSQEDTVNQPQHF
D: NA
J: TRBJ1-5
size: NA
V: TRBV4-1

DNA: TGTGCCAGCAGCCGCCGGGACTTAGAGACCCAGTACTTC
CDR3: CASSRRDLETQYF
D: NA
J: TRBJ2-5
size: NA
V: TRBV7-9

DNA: TGTGCCAGCACTAGTTCCCCCTACGAGCAGTACTTC
CDR3: CASTSSPYEQYF
D: NA
J: TRBJ2-7
size: NA
V: TRBV28

DNA: TGTGCCAGCAGTCTTCAGCCACACCTTAGCAATCAGCCCCAGCATTTT
CDR3: CASSLQPHLSNQPQHF
D: NA
J: TRBJ1-5
size: NA
V: TRBV2

DNA: TGTGCCAGCAGCTCCGGAGCCGGGACAGGGAAAGGCTACACCTTC
CDR3: CASSSGAGTGKGYTF
D: TRBD1
J: TRBJ1-2
size: once
V: TRBV7-9

DNA: TGCAGCGTTGACGGGGGCGGGGGGGGCTACACCTTC
CDR3: CSVDGGGGGYTF
D: NA
J: TRBJ1-2
size: NA
V: TRBV29-1